This TCR beta chain was recovered during a study of PD-1 blockade in classical Hodgkin lymphoma. Study details: Intravenous infusions of nivolumab 3 mg/kg reached patients every 2 weeks. Study results and caveats: Newly diagnosed patients reportedly had lower baseline TCR diversity than healthy donors.

Worth noting for this clone: Its antigen is unidentified.

Indicated time point: cycle 4 day 1 (C4D1), after 5 to 7 weeks of nivolumab. Each and every patient relapsed after autologous stem cell transplantation, and patients got differing brentuximab vedotin exposure. Unmatched junction bases numbered 12, after V lost 6 bases and J lost 11 bases. Germline CDR1 is MDHEN and CDR2 is SYDVKM. The CDR3 runs to 14 residues. Generated by immunoSEQ multiplex PCR, the TCRdb table keeps only in-frame clones and is missing some. The sample has 100,000 or so clones; roughly 89% are singletons. This TCR came from a human donor with classical Hodgkin lymphoma. The input for sequencing was peripheral blood mononuclear cells (PBMCs), taken before the fourth cycle of nivolumab. This sequence joins TRBV28 and TRBJ1-1, with 10 bases identical to TRBD1. DNA for the CDR3: TGTGCCAGCAGCCCTGGCGACAGGGGGCGATGGGCTTTCTTT. This translates into CASSPGDRGRWAFF. The variable domain in full, with the rest retrieved from reference TRBV28 and TRBJ1-1, is DVKVTQSSRYLVKRTGEKVFLECVQDMDHENMFWYRQDPGLGLRLIYFSYDVKMKEKGDIPEGYSVSREKKERFSLILESASTNQTSMYLCASSPGDRGRWAFFGQGTRLTVV.